This T cell receptor (beta chain) was captured in a study of response to subunit inactivated influenza vaccine. Findings of the study overall: Each seasonal influenza vaccination recruits few new T cells, the authors suggested.

Of note for this clonotype: What it binds is unknown.

TCRdb re-derived calls from the RT-PCR reads in MiXCR, one entry per CDR3 protein. This sample yields 800,000 to 1,000,000 distinct CDR3 sequences, of which 20% to 25% are seen a single time; about 10% belongs to the top ten. Trimming stripped 5 bases from V and 6 bases from J, with 17 bases between. There are 14 residues in the CDR3. The clonotype was recovered from a man aged 50 to 59 who received an inactivated influenza vaccine. Material: PBMCs from blood, obtained about 5 days after vaccination. The rearrangement joins TRBV12-3 or TRBV12-4 to TRBJ2-7, with D perhaps TRBD2 (5 bases). The CDR3 spells CASSRGRGWGEQYF. The CDR3 DNA reads TGTGCCAGCAGTCGAGGGAGAGGGTGGGGCGAGCAGTACTTC.